This TCR beta chain emerged from a study of cytomegalovirus exposure and HLA in healthy donors. Across the study: HLA-typed donors were the source of 82 million or so unique TCRs, which an early data release held. General study findings and limits: Rates of TCR association differed by HLA locus in a later analysis, with DRB1 highest and HLA-C lowest. Researchers had no immune exposure information except CMV serostatus available. Accounts indicate the classifier identified cytomegalovirus status with strong specificity and sensitivity.

Details on this clone: Its antigen is not identified.

J gave up 4 bases and V 8 bases, and 7 bases lay outside the gene matches. CDR1 is MDHEN and CDR2 is SYDVKM in the germline V gene. The CDR3 consists of 15 residues. Primers included in the PCR were 60 Vbeta and 13 Jbeta primers. Clones were sequenced by immunoSEQ multiplex PCR, and TCRdb holds only the in-frame ones, with some missing. The sample records 95,000 to 130,000 clones, under 90% being singletons. Sequenced material: PBMCs. The chain employs TRBV28 and TRBJ2-7, with 14 bases aligning to TRBD2. This receptor was obtained from a woman in her twenties or thirties in good health and CMV-seronegative. CDR3 sequence reads: CASSPGLAGVYEQYF. CDR3 nucleotide sequence: TGTGCCAGCTCCCCGGGACTAGCGGGAGTGTACGAGCAGTACTTC. The full variable domain, completed using reference TRBV28 and TRBJ2-7, is DVKVTQSSRYLVKRTGEKVFLECVQDMDHENMFWYRQDPGLGLRLIYFSYDVKMKEKGDIPEGYSVSREKKERFSLILESASTNQTSMYLCASSPGLAGVYEQYFGPGTRLTVT.